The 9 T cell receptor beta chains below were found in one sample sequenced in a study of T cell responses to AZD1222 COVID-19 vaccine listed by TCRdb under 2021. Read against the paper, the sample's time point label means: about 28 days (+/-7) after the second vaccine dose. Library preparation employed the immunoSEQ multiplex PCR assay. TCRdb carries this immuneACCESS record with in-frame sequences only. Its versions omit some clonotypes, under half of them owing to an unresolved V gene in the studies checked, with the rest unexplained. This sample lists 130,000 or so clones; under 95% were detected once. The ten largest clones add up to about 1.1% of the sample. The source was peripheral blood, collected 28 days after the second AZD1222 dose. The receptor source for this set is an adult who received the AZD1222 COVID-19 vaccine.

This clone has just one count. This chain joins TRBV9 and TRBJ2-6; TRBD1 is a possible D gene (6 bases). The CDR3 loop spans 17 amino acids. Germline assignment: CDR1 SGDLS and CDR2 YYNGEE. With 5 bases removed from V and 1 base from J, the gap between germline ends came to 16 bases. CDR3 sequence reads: CASRPPGTTSGANVLTF. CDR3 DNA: TGTGCCAGCAGACCACCCGGGACAACTTCTGGGGCCAACGTCCTGACTTTC.

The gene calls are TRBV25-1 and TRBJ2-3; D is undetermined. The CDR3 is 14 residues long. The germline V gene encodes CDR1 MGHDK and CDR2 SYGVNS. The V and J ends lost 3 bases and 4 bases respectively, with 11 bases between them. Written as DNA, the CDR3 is TGTGCCAGCAGTGATCACGTGGGTTCAGATACGCAGTATTTT. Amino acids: CASSDHVGSDTQYF. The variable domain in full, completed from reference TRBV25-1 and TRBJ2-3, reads EADIYQTPRYLVIGTGKKITLECSQTMGHDKMYWYQQDPGMELHLIHYSYGVNSTEKGDLSSESTVSRIRTEHFPLTLESARPSHTSQYLCASSDHVGSDTQYFGPGTRLTVL.

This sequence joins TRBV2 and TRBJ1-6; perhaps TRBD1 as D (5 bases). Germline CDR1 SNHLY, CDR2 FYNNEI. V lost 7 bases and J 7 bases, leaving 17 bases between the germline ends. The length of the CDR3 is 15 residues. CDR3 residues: CASTNWGRVNSPLHF. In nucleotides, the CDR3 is TGTGCCAGCACCAACTGGGGCAGAGTCAATTCACCCCTCCACTTT.

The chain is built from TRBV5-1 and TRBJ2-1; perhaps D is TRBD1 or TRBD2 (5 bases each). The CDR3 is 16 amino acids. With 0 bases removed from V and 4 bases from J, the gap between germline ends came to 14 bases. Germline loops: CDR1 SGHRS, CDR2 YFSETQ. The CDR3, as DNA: TGCGCCAGCAGCTTGGCCGGGACGAAAGGTTACAATGAGCAGTTCTTC. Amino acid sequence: CASSLAGTKGYNEQFF.

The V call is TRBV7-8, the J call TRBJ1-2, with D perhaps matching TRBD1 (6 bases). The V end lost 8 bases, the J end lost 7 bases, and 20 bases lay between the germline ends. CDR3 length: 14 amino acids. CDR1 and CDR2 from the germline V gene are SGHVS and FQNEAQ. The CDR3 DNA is TGTGCCAGCCAAAGTCAATCGGGGGCCCCTGGCTACACCTTC. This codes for CASQSQSGAPGYTF. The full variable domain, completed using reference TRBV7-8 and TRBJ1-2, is GAGVSQSPRYKVAKRGQDVALRCDPISGHVSLFWYQQALGQGPEFLTYFQNEAQLDKSGLPSDRFFAERPEGSVSTLKIQRTQQEDSAVYLCASQSQSGAPGYTFGSGTRLTVV.

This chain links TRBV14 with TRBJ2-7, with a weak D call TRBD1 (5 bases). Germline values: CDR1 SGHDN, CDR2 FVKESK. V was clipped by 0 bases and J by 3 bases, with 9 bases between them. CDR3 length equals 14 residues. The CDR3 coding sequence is TGTGCCAGCAGCCAAGACGGACATATCTACGAGCAGTACTTC. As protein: CASSQDGHIYEQYF. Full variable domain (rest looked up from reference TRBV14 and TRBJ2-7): EAGVTQFPSHSVIEKGQTVTLRCDPISGHDNLYWYRRVMGKEIKFLLHFVKESKQDESGMPNNRFLAERTGGTYSTLKVQPAELEDSGVYFCASSQDGHIYEQYFGPGTRLTVT.

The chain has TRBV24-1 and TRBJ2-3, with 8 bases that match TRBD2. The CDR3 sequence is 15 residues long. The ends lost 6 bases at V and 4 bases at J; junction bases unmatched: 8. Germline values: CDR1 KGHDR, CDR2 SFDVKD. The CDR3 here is CATSRGGRNADTQYF. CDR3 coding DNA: TGTGCCACCAGTCGGGGCGGGAGGAACGCAGATACGCAGTATTTT.

The CDR3 spells CASTWDRYYEQYF. In DNA form, the CDR3 reads TGTGCCAGCACATGGGACAGGTACTACGAGCAGTACTTC. V is TRBV28 and J is TRBJ2-7; 8 nucleotides line up with TRBD1. The V gene end was trimmed by 7 bases and the J gene end by 3 bases; junction bases not matched to a gene: 5. Germline lookup yields CDR1 MDHEN and CDR2 SYDVKM. The CDR3 loop spans 13 amino acids.

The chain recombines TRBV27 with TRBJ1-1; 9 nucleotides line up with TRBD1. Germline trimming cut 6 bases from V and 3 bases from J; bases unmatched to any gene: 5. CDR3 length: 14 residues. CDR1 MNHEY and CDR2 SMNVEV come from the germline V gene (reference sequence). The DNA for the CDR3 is TGTGCCAGCAGCAAGACAGGGGGATACACTGAAGCTTTCTTT. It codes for CASSKTGGYTEAFF.